The sequence of this TCR beta chain was determined in a study of CD8+CD57+ T cells in acquired aplastic anemia (dated by TCRdb to 2016 to 2019). Study-wide context: A mean of around 3.2 ug of DNA, ranging from roughly 0.19 to 27.4 ug, was extracted from sorted CD4+ and CD8+ cells. Mean read counts for healthy donor samples were approximately 10 million for CD4+ cells and around 11 million for CD8+ cells. The paper's findings and limits, for the study overall: CD8+ Simpson's diversity did not differ significantly between patients and healthy controls (P=0.060). Although 25 to 30 CD8+ CDR3 sequences were shared by patients and controls, these sequences appeared highly expressed in patients and within the immunodominant clones of patients.

The study deep-sequenced TCR repertoires of sorted CD4+ and CD8+ blood T cells from severe aplastic anemia patients and healthy subjects. Ficoll-Paque density gradient centrifugation was used to isolate peripheral blood mononuclear cells. Before DNA extraction, CD4+ and CD8+ T cells were sorted with FACS or magnetic beads. TCR beta VDJ combination and CDR3 sequence profiling used genomic DNA as the template. An Illumina HiSeq 2000 was the platform used for TCR repertoire sequencing. Under the source paper's analysis protocol: TRBV/TRBJ rearrangement plots, CDR3 size and DJ length profiles, and Simpson's diversity index were used to evaluate the repertoires. The most abundant DNA sequence in the deep sequencing data was defined as the immunodominant clone. CDR3 amino acid sequences were checked for sharing between subjects and were compared against published repertoires and the VDJdb database. Using fastp trimming at Q25 and MiXCR clonotype assembly, TCRdb reanalyzed the public sequencing data and kept in-frame beta chains. Identical CDR3 protein sequences are pooled into one entry, listed with their most common genes and DNA. The V and J calls follow TCRdb's processing rather than the paper's. This sample gives 100,000 to 150,000 distinct CDR3 sequences in total; 48% of them show up just once. The leading ten clones occupy 2.5% to 3% of the sample.

The CDR3 runs 15 amino acids, cysteine and phenylalanine included. Only the CDR3 part of the read is kept: 45 bases, read in frame from the first base. Unmatched junction bases come to 14, with V trimmed by 8 bases and J by 2 bases. The germline V gene gives CDR1 as SQVTM and CDR2 as ANQGSEA. In its sample, this clonotype was seen once. No antigen is known for it. No much larger clone exists at a distance of one base, and base qualities are not known. One read alone provides weak support. The sequence derives from a human donor in good health, serving as a control. The chain uses TRBV29-1 and TRBJ1-2; 7 nucleotides in the junction match TRBD1. The sequenced sample consisted of sorted CD4+, CD8+, or CD8+CD57+ T cells (not recorded which) from PBMCs. The nucleotide sequence is given as TGCAGCCCCGCTGAGGGGGCCCAGCCCAACTATGGCTACACCTTC. Protein translation: CSPAEGAQPNYGYTF.